Given below is one TCR beta chain in context. Its cognate antigen is unknown. TRB cDNA was prepared as libraries by UMI-labeled 5' RACE. TCRdb processed the 5' RACE reads again and assigns one entry to each CDR3 protein, with no DNA. The sample totals about 130,000 distinct CDR3 sequences. The sample originates from a study of CXCR3-negative and CXCR3-positive naive CD8 T cells. Overall study results and limits: Cryopreservation partially lowered CXCR3 expression, so most assays used fresh PBMCs. TRB CDR3s were more hydrophobic in CXCR3-positive than in CXCR3-negative naive cells.

This CDR3 contains 14 residues. Germline assignment: CDR1 SGHRS and CDR2 YFSETQ. The chain combines TRBV5-1 with TRBJ1-4; TCRdb's D gene call, TRBD1, goes unchecked for lack of DNA. The source of this sequence is a human donor in good health. Some clones in this sample may be carry-over from other donors' samples. Source material: naive CXCR3+ CD8+ T cells from blood. Subset indicated: CD45RO-CCR7+CD27+CD95- naive CD8+ T cells expressing CXCR3 (TNR3+). The chain's CDR3 is CASSFRGRDEKLFF.